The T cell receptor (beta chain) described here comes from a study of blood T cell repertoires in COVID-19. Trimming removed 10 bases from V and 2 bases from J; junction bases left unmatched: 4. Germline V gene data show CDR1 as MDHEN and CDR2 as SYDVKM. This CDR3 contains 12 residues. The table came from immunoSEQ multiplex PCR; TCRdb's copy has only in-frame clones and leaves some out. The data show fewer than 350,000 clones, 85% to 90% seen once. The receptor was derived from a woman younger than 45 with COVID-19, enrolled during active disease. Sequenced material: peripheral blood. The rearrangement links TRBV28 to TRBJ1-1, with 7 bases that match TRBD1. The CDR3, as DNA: TGTGCCATTAGGGACAGCAACACTGAAGCTTTCTTT. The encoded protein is CAIRDSNTEAFF. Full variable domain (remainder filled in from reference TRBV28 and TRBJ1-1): DVKVTQSSRYLVKRTGEKVFLECVQDMDHENMFWYRQDPGLGLRLIYFSYDVKMKEKGDIPEGYSVSREKKERFSLILESASTNQTSMYLCAIRDSNTEAFFGQGTRLTVV.